The text below deals with one T cell receptor (beta chain). This entry belongs to a study of identifying expanded T cells in peripheral blood. The length of the CDR3 is 13 residues. The junction had 0 bases not matched to a gene; V was cut back by 2 bases and J by 2 bases. Germline loops: CDR1 SGHTA, CDR2 FQGNSA. Only in-frame clones appear in the TCRdb table, and some are missing; sequencing was by immunoSEQ multiplex PCR. Of under 70,000 clones in the sample, 70% to 90% were seen once. Sequenced sample: blood. V usage is TRBV7-2 and J usage is TRBJ2-7; 7 bases are shared with TRBD2. The clonotype originates from a person aged 18-70 years in good health. CDR3 sequence: CASSLSGTYEQYF. The CDR3 coding sequence is TGTGCCAGCAGCTTAAGCGGGACCTACGAGCAGTACTTC.